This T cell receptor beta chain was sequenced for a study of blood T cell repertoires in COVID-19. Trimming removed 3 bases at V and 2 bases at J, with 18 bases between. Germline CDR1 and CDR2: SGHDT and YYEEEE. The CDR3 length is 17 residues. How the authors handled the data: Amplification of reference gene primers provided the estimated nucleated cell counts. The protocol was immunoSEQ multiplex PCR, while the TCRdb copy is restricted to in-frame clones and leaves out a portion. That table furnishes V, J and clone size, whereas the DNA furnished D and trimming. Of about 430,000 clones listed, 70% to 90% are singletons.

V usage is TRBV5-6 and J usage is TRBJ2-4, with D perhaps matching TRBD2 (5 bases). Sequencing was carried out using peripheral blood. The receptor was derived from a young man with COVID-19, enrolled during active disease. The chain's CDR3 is CASSWHLLRATKNIQYF. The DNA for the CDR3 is TGTGCCAGCAGCTGGCACCTTTTGCGGGCGACCAAAAACATTCAGTACTTC.